One TCR beta chain is described in this entry. Its antigen is not known. The CDR3 is made up of 14 amino acids. Trimming cost V 1 base and J 0 bases, with 5 bases left between them. Germline V gene lookup returns CDR1 LNHNV and CDR2 YYDKDF (reference sequence). The data stem from a study of T cells in narcolepsy. Across the study: Donors had narcolepsy type 1 or type 2, or were healthy controls.

Study-level results: Same-patient CSF and blood CD4+ T cell clonotypes included HCRT-specific and TRIB2-specific autoreactive ones. No autoreactive T cell clone sequences appeared in some memory CD4+ repertoires. Autoreactive clonotypes reportedly recurred in blood of same and different patients, not controls.

Some clones are missing from TCRdb's copy, which holds only in-frame ones; the method was immunoSEQ multiplex PCR. This table holds about 40,000 clones, approximately 89% found once. The sample taken for sequencing was CD45RA- memory CD4+ T cells from PBMCs. This clonotype was obtained from a human donor with narcolepsy. The chain combines TRBV15 with TRBJ2-3; D gene uncertain. This CDR3 is CATSRVRSTDTQYF. The CDR3 nucleotides read TGTGCCACCAGCAGAGTTCGGAGCACAGATACGCAGTATTTT.